The 11 T cell receptor beta chains reported below all come from one sample, sequenced in a study of cytomegalovirus exposure and HLA in healthy donors. It was with 60 Vbeta and 13 Jbeta primers that the PCR ran. Clones were sequenced by immunoSEQ multiplex PCR, and TCRdb holds only the in-frame ones, with some missing. The sample consists of around 76,000 clones, 65% to 75% of them appearing once. Source material: PBMCs. The receptors originated from a woman in her forties in good health and CMV-seropositive.

This clone was counted a single time. The J gene is TRBJ1-4, the V gene TRBV7-2, with D possibly being TRBD1 (6 bases). The CDR3 consists of 16 residues. V lost 5 bases and J 2 bases, leaving 15 bases between the germline ends. Germline V lookup: CDR1 SGHTA, CDR2 FQGNSA. The CDR3 is CASSRVGGPTNEKLFF. The CDR3, as DNA: TGTGCCAGCAGCCGGGTCGGGGGGCCCACTAATGAAAAACTGTTTTTT.

This clone was observed once. The rearrangement links TRBV5-4 to TRBJ2-5, with 8 bases that match TRBD1. The CDR3 extends over 13 amino acids. V lost 7 bases, J lost 2 bases, and 4 bases stayed unmatched. Germline V lookup: CDR1 SGHNT, CDR2 YYREEE (reference sequence). The CDR3 DNA follows: TGTGCCAGCCGGGACAGGTTACAAGAGACCCAGTACTTC. Translating it yields CASRDRLQETQYF.

V gene TRBV4-2 combines with J gene TRBJ1-2; a possible D gene is TRBD1 (5 bases). CDR1 LGHNA and CDR2 YNFKEQ come from the germline V gene. This CDR3 comprises 14 residues. The V end was cut by 0 bases, the J end by 3 bases, with 8 bases between. The CDR3 spells CASSQDVGDYGYTF. CDR3 bases: TGTGCCAGCAGCCAAGATGTAGGGGACTATGGCTACACCTTC.

The J gene is TRBJ2-7, the V gene TRBV7-6, with a weak D call TRBD1 (5 bases). The V end lost 8 bases, the J end lost 2 bases, and 13 bases lay between the germline ends. This CDR3 comprises 13 residues. Per germline, CDR1 SGHVS and CDR2 FNYEAQ. Here the CDR3 DNA reads TGTGCCAGCGGGGTAGGGGATACCTACGAGCAGTACTTC. Amino acids: CASGVGDTYEQYF.

The chain carries TRBV28 and TRBJ2-7; D possibly corresponds to TRBD1 (5 bases). The V end was cut by 2 bases, the J end by 2 bases, with 10 bases between. The CDR3 is 14 residues long. The germline gives CDR1 MDHEN, CDR2 SYDVKM. In nucleotides, the CDR3 is TGTGCCAGCAGTTTACAGGGTCCCCCCTACGAGCAGTACTTC. Its protein is CASSLQGPPYEQYF.

The genes are TRBV18 and TRBJ2-1, with D unclear. Trimming removed 2 bases at V and 6 bases at J, with 8 bases between. CDR1 is KGHSH and CDR2 is LQKENI in the germline V gene. The CDR3 sequence is 13 residues long. The CDR3 coding sequence is TGTGCCAGCTCACCAGACCTAGTCAATGAGCAGTTCTTC. This codes for CASSPDLVNEQFF.

CDR3 nucleotides: TGTGCCTGGAGCCATTACTTGGGTTGGACAGCCGGCAGCTCCTATAATTCACCCCTCCACTTT. Translated: CAWSHYLGWTAGSSYNSPLHF. The chain joins TRBV30 to TRBJ1-6; weak D call: TRBD1 (6 bases). V lost 3 bases to trimming and J lost 0 bases, with 27 bases between them. The CDR3 is made up of 21 amino acids. Per germline, CDR1 GTSNPN and CDR2 SVGIG (reference sequence).

The J gene is TRBJ2-5, the V gene TRBV10-1, with D perhaps TRBD2 (5 bases). Per germline, CDR1 WNHNN and CDR2 SYGVQD (reference sequence). Trimming took off 6 bases at V and 1 base at J, with 18 bases between the two ends. There are 16 residues in the CDR3. The CDR3 here is CASSLYPRRGQETQYF. The DNA for the CDR3 is TGCGCCAGCAGCCTGTACCCCCGTCGGGGCCAAGAGACCCAGTACTTC.

This clone was observed a single time. Written as DNA, the CDR3 is TGCAGCGGGCAGGGGGCCTACGGCTACACCTTC. This sequence encodes CSGQGAYGYTF. The V call is TRBV29-1, the J call TRBJ1-2, with 8 bases identical to TRBD1. The trim removed 7 bases at V and 8 bases at J, leaving 6 bases unmatched. The CDR3 extends over 11 amino acids. Germline CDR1 is SQVTM and CDR2 is ANQGSEA.

The V call is TRBV7-2, the J call TRBJ2-7, with 9 nucleotides matching TRBD2. There are 16 residues in the CDR3. Per the germline V gene, CDR1 is SGHTA and CDR2 is FQGNSA. Trimming took 1 base from V and 8 from J; bases not matched to a gene: 12. CDR3 nucleotides: TGTGCCAGCAGCTTAGGGCCAGCGGGGGGCCAAACGCAGCAGTACTTC. Its protein is CASSLGPAGGQTQQYF.

The chain has TRBV11-3 and TRBJ1-1; weak D call: TRBD1 (6 bases). CDR1 and CDR2 (germline): SGHNT, YENEEA. V was shortened by 6 bases and J by 1 base, with 9 bases between the two germline ends. This CDR3 has 13 amino acids. The CDR3 is CASRLDRNTEAFF. For the CDR3, the DNA is TGTGCCAGCAGGCTGGACAGGAACACTGAAGCTTTCTTT.